This T cell receptor beta chain was documented in a study of cytomegalovirus exposure and HLA in healthy donors. General study findings and limits: There was a cluster of highly shared sequence variants that was likely a sequencing artifact.

Germline V lookup: CDR1 SGHDN, CDR2 FVKESK. This CDR3 region has 13 residues. V gave up 2 bases and J gave up 3 bases, with 7 bases separating them. Concerning this clone: The antigen is not known.

13 Jbeta primers and 60 Vbeta primers were used for the PCR. Libraries were prepared by immunoSEQ multiplex PCR; TCRdb keeps only in-frame clonotypes and omits some of them. Among over 250,000 clones listed, 86% were seen once. The chain recombines TRBV14 with TRBJ1-1; D not resolved. The TCR sequence derives from a man aged 40-49 years in good health and CMV-seropositive. Sequenced input: PBMCs. CDR3 DNA sequence: TGTGCCAGCAGCCAAAATCTAGACACTGAAGCTTTCTTT. As protein: CASSQNLDTEAFF. Looking up the rest from reference TRBV14 and TRBJ1-1 gives the full variable domain: EAGVTQFPSHSVIEKGQTVTLRCDPISGHDNLYWYRRVMGKEIKFLLHFVKESKQDESGMPNNRFLAERTGGTYSTLKVQPAELEDSGVYFCASSQNLDTEAFFGQGTRLTVV.